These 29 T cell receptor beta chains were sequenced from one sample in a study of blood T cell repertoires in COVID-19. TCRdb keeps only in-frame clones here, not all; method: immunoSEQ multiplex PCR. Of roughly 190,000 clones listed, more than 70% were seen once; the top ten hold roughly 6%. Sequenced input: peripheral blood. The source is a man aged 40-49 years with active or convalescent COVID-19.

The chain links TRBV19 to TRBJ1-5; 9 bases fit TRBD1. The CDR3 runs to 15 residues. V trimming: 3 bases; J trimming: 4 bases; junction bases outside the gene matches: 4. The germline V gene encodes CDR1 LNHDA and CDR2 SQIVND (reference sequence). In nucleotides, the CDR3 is TGTGCCAGTAGTATCGGGACAGGGATTAATCAGCCCCAGCATTTT. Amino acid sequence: CASSIGTGINQPQHF.

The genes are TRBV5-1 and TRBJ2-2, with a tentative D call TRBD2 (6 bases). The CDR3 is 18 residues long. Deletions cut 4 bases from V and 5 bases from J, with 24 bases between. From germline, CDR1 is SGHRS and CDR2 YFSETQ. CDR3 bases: TGCGCCAGCAGCAACAACCCCCAAGGAGGGAGAGTGACCGGGGAGCTGTTTTTT. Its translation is CASSNNPQGGRVTGELFF.

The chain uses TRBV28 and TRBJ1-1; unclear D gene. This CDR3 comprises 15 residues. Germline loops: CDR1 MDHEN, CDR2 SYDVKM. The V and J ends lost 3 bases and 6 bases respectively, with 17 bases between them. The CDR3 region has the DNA TGTGCCAGCAGTTTTGGGATATCCGGGGTCGCTGAAGCTTTCTTT. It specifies CASSFGISGVAEAFF.

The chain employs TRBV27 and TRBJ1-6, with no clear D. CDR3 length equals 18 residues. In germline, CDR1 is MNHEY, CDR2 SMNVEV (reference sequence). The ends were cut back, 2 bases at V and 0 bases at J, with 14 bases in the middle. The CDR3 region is CASSLRPDSSSYNSPLHF. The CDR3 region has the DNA TGTGCCAGCAGTTTACGGCCGGACTCGAGCTCCTATAATTCACCCCTCCACTTT.

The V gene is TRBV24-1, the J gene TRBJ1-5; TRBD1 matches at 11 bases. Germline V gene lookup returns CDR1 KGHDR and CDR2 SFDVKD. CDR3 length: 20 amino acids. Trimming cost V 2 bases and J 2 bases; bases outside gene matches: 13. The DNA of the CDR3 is TGTGCCACCAGTGATTCCACATGGACAGGGGGCGCGGGGGGCAATCAGCCCCAGCATTTT. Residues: CATSDSTWTGGAGGNQPQHF.

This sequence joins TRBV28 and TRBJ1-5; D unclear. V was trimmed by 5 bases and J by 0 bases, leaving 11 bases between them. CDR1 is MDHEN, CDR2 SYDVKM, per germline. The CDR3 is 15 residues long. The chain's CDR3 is CASSPQVYSNQPQHF. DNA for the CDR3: TGTGCCAGCAGTCCCCAGGTTTATAGCAATCAGCCCCAGCATTTT.

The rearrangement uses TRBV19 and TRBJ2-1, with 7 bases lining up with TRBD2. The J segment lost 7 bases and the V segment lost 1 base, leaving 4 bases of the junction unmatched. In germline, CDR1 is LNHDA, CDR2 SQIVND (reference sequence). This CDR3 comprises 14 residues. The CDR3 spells CASSIVLARNEQFF. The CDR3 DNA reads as TGTGCCAGTAGTATAGTACTAGCGAGGAATGAGCAGTTCTTC.

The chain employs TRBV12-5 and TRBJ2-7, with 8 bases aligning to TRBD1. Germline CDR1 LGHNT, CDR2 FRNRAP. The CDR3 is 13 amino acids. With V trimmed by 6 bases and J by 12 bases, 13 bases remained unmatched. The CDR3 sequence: CASGHGQGKPGYF. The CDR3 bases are TGTGCTAGTGGGCACGGACAGGGCAAGCCGGGGTACTTC.

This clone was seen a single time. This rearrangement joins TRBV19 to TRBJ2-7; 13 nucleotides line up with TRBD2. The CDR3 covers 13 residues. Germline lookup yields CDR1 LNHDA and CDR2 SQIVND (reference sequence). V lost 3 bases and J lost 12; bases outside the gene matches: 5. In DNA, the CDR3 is TGTGCCAGTAGTATGCCGGGACTAGCGGGGTGGTACTTC. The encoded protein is CASSMPGLAGWYF. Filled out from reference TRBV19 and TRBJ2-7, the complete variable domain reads DGGITQSPKYLFRKEGQNVTLSCEQNLNHDAMYWYRQDPGQGLRLIYYSQIVNDFQKGDIAEGYSVSREKKESFPLTVTSAQKNPTAFYLCASSMPGLAGWYFGPGTRLTVT.

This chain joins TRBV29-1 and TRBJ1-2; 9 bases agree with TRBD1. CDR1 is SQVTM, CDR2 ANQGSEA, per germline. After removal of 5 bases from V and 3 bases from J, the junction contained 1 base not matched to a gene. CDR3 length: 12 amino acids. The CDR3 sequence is CSVRDRDYGYTF. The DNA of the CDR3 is TGCAGCGTTCGGGACAGGGACTATGGCTACACCTTC.

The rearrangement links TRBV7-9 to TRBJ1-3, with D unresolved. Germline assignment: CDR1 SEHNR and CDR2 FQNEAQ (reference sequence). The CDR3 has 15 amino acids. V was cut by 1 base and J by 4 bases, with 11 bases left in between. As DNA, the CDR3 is TGTGCCAGCAGCTTAGTTCCAGGAGGAGGAAACACCATATATTTT. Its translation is CASSLVPGGGNTIYF.

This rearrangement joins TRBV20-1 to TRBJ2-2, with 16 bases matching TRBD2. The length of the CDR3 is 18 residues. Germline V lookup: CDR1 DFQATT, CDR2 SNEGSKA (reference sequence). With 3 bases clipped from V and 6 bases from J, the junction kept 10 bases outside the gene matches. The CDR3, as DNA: TGCAGTGCTAGTGCGGGACTAGCGGGAGGGTCTTGGTCCGGGGAGCTGTTTTTT. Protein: CSASAGLAGGSWSGELFF.

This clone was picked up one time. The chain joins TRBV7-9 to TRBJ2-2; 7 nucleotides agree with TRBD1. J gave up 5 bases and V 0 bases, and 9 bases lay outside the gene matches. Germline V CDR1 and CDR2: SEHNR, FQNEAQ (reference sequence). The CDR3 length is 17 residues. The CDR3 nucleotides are TGTGCCAGCAGCTTAGCTTCCTCCGGGACAGAGACCGGGGAGCTGTTTTTT. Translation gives CASSLASSGTETGELFF.

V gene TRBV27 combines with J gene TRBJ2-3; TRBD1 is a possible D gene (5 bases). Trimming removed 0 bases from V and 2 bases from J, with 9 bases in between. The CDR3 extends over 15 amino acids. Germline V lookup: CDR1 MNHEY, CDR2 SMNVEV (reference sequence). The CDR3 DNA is TGTGCCAGCAGTTTATCGGCCAGGGACACAGATACGCAGTATTTT. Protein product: CASSLSARDTDTQYF.

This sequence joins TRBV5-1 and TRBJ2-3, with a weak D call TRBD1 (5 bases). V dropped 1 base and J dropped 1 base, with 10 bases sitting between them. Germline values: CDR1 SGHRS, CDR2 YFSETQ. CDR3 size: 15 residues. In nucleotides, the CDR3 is TGCGCCAGCAGCTTGTCCCTCAGGGGCACAGATACGCAGTATTTT. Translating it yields CASSLSLRGTDTQYF. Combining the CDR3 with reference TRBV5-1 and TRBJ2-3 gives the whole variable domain KAGVTQTPRYLIKTRGQQVTLSCSPISGHRSVSWYQQTPGQGLQFLFEYFSETQRNKGNFPGRFSGRQFSNSRSEMNVSTLELGDSALYLCASSLSLRGTDTQYFGPGTRLTVL.

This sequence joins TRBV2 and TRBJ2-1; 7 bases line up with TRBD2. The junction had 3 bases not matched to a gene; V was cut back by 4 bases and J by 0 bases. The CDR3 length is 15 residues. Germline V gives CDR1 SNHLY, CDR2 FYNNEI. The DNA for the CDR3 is TGTGCCAGCAGTGTCCCGGGGGGCTCCTACAATGAGCAGTTCTTC. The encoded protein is CASSVPGGSYNEQFF. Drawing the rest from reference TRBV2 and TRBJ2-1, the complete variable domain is EPEVTQTPSHQVTQMGQEVILRCVPISNHLYFYWYRQILGQKVEFLVSFYNNEISEKSEIFDDQFSVERPDGSNFTLKIRSTKLEDSAMYFCASSVPGGSYNEQFFGPGTRLTVL.

DNA of the CDR3: TGTGCCAGTAGTATGCTTTCGGAGACAGGGCGGGGTCAGCCCCAGCATTTT. Residues: CASSMLSETGRGQPQHF. This rearrangement joins TRBV19 to TRBJ1-5, with 7 bases matching TRBD1. There are 17 residues in the CDR3. The J segment lost 6 bases and the V segment lost 3 bases, leaving 14 bases of the junction unmatched. Germline CDR1 is LNHDA and CDR2 is SQIVND (reference sequence).

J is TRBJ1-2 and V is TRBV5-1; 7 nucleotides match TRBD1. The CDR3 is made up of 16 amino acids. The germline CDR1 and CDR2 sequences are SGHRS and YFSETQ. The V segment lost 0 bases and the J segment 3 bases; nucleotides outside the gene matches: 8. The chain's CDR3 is CASSLAPGDSYYGYTF. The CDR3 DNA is TGCGCCAGCAGCTTGGCCCCGGGGGACAGCTACTATGGCTACACCTTC.

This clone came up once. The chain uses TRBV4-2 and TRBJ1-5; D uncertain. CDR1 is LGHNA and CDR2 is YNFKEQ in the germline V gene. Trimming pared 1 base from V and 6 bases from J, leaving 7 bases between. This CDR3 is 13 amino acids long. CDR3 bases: TGTGCCAGCAGCCAAGCGTCGTTTCAGCCCCAGCATTTT. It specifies CASSQASFQPQHF.

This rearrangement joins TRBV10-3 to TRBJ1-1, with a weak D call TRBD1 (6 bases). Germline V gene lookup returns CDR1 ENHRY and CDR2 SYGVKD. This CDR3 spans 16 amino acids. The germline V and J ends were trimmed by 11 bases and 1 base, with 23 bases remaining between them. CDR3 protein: CAAASAGGDTNTEAFF. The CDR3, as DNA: TGTGCCGCCGCTAGTGCGGGGGGGGACACGAACACTGAAGCTTTCTTT.

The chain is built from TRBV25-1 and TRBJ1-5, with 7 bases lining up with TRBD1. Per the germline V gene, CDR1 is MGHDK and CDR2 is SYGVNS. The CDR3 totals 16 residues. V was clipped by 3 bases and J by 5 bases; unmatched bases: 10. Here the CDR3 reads CASSEGGGQDHQPQHF. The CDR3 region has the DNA TGTGCCAGCAGTGAGGGGGGCGGACAGGACCATCAGCCCCAGCATTTT.

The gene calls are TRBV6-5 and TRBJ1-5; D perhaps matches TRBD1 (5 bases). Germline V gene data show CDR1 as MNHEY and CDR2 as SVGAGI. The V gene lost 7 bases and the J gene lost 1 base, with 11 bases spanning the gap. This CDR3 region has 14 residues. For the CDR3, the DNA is TGTGCCAGCAAAGAGGGGAGGAGCAATCAGCCCCAGCATTTT. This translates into CASKEGRSNQPQHF.

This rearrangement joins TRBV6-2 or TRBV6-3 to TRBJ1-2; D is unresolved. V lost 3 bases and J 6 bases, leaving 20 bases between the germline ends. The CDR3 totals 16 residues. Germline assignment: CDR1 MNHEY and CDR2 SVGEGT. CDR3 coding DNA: TGTGCCAGCAGTTATCAACTACGGCCTAGCACGCATGGCTACACCTTC. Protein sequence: CASSYQLRPSTHGYTF.

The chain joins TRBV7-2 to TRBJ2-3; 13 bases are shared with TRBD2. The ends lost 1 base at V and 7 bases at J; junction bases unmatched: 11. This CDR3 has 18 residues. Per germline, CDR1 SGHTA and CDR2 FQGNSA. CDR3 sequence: CASSLDPFTSGGAHTQYF. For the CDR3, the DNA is TGTGCCAGCAGCTTAGACCCCTTTACTAGCGGGGGGGCCCATACGCAGTATTTT.

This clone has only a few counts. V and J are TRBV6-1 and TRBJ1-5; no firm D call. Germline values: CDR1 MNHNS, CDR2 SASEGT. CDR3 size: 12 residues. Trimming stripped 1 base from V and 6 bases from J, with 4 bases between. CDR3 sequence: CASSEGSQPQHF. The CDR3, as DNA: TGTGCCAGCAGTGAAGGGAGTCAGCCCCAGCATTTT.

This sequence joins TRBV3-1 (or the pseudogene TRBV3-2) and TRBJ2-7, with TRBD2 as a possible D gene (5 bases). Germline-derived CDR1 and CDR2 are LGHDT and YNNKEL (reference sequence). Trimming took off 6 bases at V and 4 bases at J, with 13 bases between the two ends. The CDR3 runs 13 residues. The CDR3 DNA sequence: TGTGCCAGCAGTCGCGCGGGCTCATACGAGCAGTACTTC. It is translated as CASSRAGSYEQYF.

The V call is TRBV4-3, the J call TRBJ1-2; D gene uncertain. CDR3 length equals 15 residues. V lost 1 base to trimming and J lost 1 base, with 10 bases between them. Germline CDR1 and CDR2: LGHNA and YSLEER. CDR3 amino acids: CASSQGAANNYGYTF. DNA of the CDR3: TGCGCCAGCAGCCAAGGGGCAGCTAATAACTATGGCTACACCTTC.

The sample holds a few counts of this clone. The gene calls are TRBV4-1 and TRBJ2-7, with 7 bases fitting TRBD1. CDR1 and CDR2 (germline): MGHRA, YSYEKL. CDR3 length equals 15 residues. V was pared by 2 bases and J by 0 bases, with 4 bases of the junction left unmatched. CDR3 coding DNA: TGCGCCAGCAGCCAACTGACAGGGAGCTCCTACGAGCAGTACTTC. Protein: CASSQLTGSSYEQYF.

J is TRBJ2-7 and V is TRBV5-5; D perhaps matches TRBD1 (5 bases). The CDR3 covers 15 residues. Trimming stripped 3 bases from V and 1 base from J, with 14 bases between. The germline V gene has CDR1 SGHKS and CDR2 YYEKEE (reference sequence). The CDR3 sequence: CASSSWKGLSYEQYF. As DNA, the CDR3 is TGTGCCAGCAGCTCCTGGAAGGGGCTGTCCTACGAGCAGTACTTC.